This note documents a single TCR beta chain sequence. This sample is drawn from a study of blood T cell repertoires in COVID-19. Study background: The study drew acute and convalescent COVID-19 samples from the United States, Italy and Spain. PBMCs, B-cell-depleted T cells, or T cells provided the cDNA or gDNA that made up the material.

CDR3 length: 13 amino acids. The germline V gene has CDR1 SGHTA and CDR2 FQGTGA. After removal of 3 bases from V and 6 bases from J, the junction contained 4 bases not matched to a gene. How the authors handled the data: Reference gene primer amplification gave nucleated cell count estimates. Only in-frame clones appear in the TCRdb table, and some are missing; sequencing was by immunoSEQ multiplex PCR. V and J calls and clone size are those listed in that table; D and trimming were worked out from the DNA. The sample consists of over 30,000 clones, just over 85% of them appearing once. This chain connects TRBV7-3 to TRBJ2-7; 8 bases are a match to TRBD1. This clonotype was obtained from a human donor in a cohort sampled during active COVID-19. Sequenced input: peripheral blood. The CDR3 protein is CASSFGQGSEQYF. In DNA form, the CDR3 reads TGTGCCAGCAGCTTCGGACAGGGAAGCGAGCAGTACTTC.